This paragraph reports one T cell receptor beta chain. The antigen is unknown. It may be a read error: a sequence one base away is much more abundant. One entry per CDR3 protein, called by TCRdb with MiXCR from the 5' RACE reads. In the table there are 150,000 to 200,000 distinct CDR3 sequences, 15% to 20% of which are singletons. The source of the sample is a study of CD8 T cells in ankylosing spondylitis. Findings of the study overall: With a CD8+ phenotype, disease-linked clones were relatively rare in peripheral blood.

CDR1 is SNHLY and CDR2 is FYNNEI in the germline V gene. The CDR3 sequence is 14 residues long. V was trimmed by 4 bases and J by 5 bases, leaving 14 bases between them. The sample was blood, either unsorted or a sorted T cell fraction (not recorded which). The chain is built from TRBV2 and TRBJ1-1, with a tentative D call TRBD1 (5 bases). The receptor comes from a male donor with ankylosing spondylitis or in good health (not recorded which). CDR3 sequence (DNA): TGTGCCAGCAGTGCGAGTGGCAGGGAGACTGAAGCTTTCTTT. This codes for CASSASGRETEAFF.